A selection of T cell receptor beta chains follows, all from one sample in a study of blood T cell repertoires in COVID-19. Libraries were prepared by immunoSEQ multiplex PCR; TCRdb keeps only in-frame clonotypes and omits some of them. The sample holds 160,000 or so clones, 87% seen once. The specimen sequenced was peripheral blood. The receptors come from a woman in her sixties or seventies with COVID-19, enrolled during active disease. Both conserved end residues are part of each CDR3. A D gene is named only where the DNA matches it firmly. Not all rows give a size; the values are once, few, many and, for expanded clones, a class.

>NA|TRBV20-1|TRBJ1-2|NA
CSASPDPGTKGDYGYTF
TGCAGTGCTAGTCCCGATCCCGGGACCAAGGGGGACTATGGCTACACCTTC
>NA|TRBV20-1|TRBJ2-7|NA
CSLTQTYEQYF
TGCAGCTTGACACAAACCTACGAGCAGTACTTC
>NA|TRBV7-8|TRBJ2-3|TRBD2
CASSLARLAGGLTDTQYF
TGTGCCAGCAGCTTAGCGAGACTAGCGGGGGGCCTCACAGATACGCAGTATTTT
>NA|TRBV28|TRBJ2-2|NA
CASRLGGDTGELFF
TGTGCCAGCAGGTTAGGGGGGGACACCGGGGAGCTGTTTTTT
>NA|TRBV30|TRBJ2-1|NA
CAFSRTVGGNEQFF
TGTGCCTTTAGTCGGACAGTTGGAGGAAATGAGCAGTTCTTC
>NA|TRBV6-5|TRBJ2-7|TRBD1
CASSQRQGRYEQYF
TGTGCCAGCAGCCAGAGACAGGGCCGGTACGAGCAGTACTTC
>NA|TRBV7-9|TRBJ1-2|TRBD1
CASSAGQGFRGYTF
TGTGCCAGCAGCGCCGGACAGGGCTTTCGGGGCTACACCTTC
>NA|TRBV28|TRBJ2-2|TRBD1
CASSFDPGGGELFF
TGTGCCAGCAGCTTTGACCCAGGGGGCGGGGAGCTGTTTTTT
>NA|TRBV5-1|TRBJ1-2|NA
CASSYNNYGYTF
TGCGCCAGCAGCTATAATAACTATGGCTACACCTTC
>NA|TRBV5-1|TRBJ1-1|NA
CASSFPGGSTEAFF
TGCGCCAGCAGCTTCCCGGGGGGGAGCACTGAAGCTTTCTTT
>NA|TRBV6-5|TRBJ1-6|NA
CASSYSPARSLSPLHF
TGTGCCAGCAGTTACTCTCCCGCCAGGTCGCTATCACCCCTCCACTTT
>NA|TRBV15|TRBJ2-3|NA
CATSRGGETDTQYF
TGTGCCACCAGCAGAGGCGGGGAGACAGATACGCAGTATTTT
>NA|TRBV30|TRBJ2-3|TRBD2
CAWSERGHGDTQYF
TGTGCCTGGAGTGAGCGGGGGCATGGGGATACGCAGTATTTT
>NA|TRBV19|TRBJ2-3|NA
CASSELLIGADTQYF
TGTGCCAGTAGTGAATTGCTAATCGGGGCAGATACGCAGTATTTT
>NA|TRBV12-5|TRBJ2-3|NA
CASGAYLGPRDSKDTQYF
TGTGCTAGTGGTGCATACTTAGGGCCGAGGGATTCAAAAGATACGCAGTATTTT
>NA|TRBV7-9|TRBJ2-4|NA
CASSFPGENIQYF
TGTGCCAGCAGCTTCCCAGGGGAAAACATTCAGTACTTC
>NA|TRBV3-1/TRBV3-2|TRBJ2-5|NA
CASSQLRAQYF
TGTGCCAGCAGCCAATTGAGGGCCCAGTACTTC
>NA|TRBV24-1|TRBJ2-3|NA
CATSDPGGSSTDTQYF
TGTGCCACCAGTGATCCAGGTGGATCTAGCACAGATACGCAGTATTTT
>NA|TRBV3-1/TRBV3-2|TRBJ1-4|NA
CASSQEGVEKLFF
TGTGCCAGCAGCCAAGAGGGCGTTGAAAAACTGTTTTTT
>few|TRBV10-3|TRBJ1-2|TRBD1
CASEQGAPGEGYTF
TGTGCCAGCGAACAGGGGGCGCCGGGTGAAGGCTACACCTTC
>NA|TRBV28|TRBJ2-2|TRBD1
CASSKVGQGAAGELFF
TGTGCCAGCAGCAAGGTCGGGCAGGGGGCCGCCGGGGAGCTGTTTTTT
>NA|TRBV5-1|TRBJ2-1|TRBD2
CASSFGLAAKTYNEQFF
TGCGCCAGCAGCTTCGGCCTAGCGGCGAAGACCTACAATGAGCAGTTCTTC
>once|TRBV6-6|TRBJ1-2|NA
CASSYETKDGYTF
TGTGCCAGCAGTTACGAGACAAAAGATGGCTACACCTTC
>once|TRBV30|TRBJ2-5|TRBD1
CAWKTGGQETQYF
TGTGCCTGGAAGACAGGGGGCCAAGAGACCCAGTACTTC
>NA|TRBV6-5|TRBJ1-3|NA
CAGSTARFGTIYF
TGTGCCGGCTCTACAGCCCGTTTCGGCACCATATATTTT
>NA|TRBV30|TRBJ1-6|NA
CAWTPGGRGPGNSPLHF
TGTGCCTGGACCCCCGGGGGGCGAGGGCCCGGTAATTCACCCCTCCACTTT
>NA|TRBV28|TRBJ1-5|NA
CASSPPDRKDQPQHF
TGTGCCAGCAGTCCCCCAGACAGGAAAGATCAGCCCCAGCATTTT
>NA|TRBV5-6|TRBJ1-2|NA
CASSSVRAGGYTF
TGTGCCAGCAGCTCTGTCAGGGCGGGGGGCTACACCTTC
>once|TRBV30|TRBJ2-6|NA
CAWNPGLGLSGANVLTF
TGTGCCTGGAATCCGGGACTGGGACTTTCTGGGGCCAACGTCCTGACTTTC